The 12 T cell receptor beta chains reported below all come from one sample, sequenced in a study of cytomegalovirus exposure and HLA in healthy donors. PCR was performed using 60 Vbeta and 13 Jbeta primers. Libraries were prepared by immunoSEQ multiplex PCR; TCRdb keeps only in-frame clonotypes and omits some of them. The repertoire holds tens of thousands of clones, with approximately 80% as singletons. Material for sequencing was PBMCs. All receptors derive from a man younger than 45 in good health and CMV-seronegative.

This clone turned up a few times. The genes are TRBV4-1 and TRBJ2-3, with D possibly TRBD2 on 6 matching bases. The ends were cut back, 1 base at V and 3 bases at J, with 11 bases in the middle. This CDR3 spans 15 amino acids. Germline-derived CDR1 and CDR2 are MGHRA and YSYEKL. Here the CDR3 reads CASSQVPSETDTQYF. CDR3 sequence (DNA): TGCGCCAGCAGCCAAGTCCCTAGCGAAACAGATACGCAGTATTTT.

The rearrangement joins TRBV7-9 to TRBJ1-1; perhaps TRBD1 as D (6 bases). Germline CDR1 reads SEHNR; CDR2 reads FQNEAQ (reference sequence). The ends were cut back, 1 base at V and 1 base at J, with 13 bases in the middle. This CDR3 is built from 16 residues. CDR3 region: CASSLDLWTENTEAFF. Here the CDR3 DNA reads TGTGCCAGCAGCTTAGATCTTTGGACAGAGAACACTGAAGCTTTCTTT.

The CDR3 loop is CASGGVYYGYTF. CDR3 sequence (DNA): TGTGCCAGCGGAGGGGTTTACTATGGCTACACCTTC. The rearrangement uses TRBV6-1 and TRBJ1-2, with D perhaps matching TRBD1 (5 bases). Trimming left V 8 bases short and J 3 bases short, with 10 bases between. The V gene's germline CDR1 is MNHNS and CDR2 SASEGT. The CDR3 loop spans 12 amino acids.

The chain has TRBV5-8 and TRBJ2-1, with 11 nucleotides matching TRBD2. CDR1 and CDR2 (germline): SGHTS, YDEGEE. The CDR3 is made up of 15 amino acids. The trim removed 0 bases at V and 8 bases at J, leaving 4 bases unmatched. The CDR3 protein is CASSLGLAGKYEQFF. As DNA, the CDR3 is TGTGCCAGCAGCTTGGGACTAGCGGGGAAGTATGAGCAGTTCTTC.

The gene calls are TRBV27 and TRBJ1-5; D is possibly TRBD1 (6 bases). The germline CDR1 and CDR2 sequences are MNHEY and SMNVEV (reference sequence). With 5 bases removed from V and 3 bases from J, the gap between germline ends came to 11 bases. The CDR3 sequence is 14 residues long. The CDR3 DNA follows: TGTGCCAGCAGTAACCGACAGGTCAATCAGCCCCAGCATTTT. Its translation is CASSNRQVNQPQHF.

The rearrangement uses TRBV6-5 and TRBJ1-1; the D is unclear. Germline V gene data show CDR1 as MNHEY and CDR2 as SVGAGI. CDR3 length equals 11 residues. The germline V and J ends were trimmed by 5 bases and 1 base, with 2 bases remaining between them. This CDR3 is CASSRNTEAFF. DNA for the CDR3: TGTGCCAGCAGTCGGAACACTGAAGCTTTCTTT.

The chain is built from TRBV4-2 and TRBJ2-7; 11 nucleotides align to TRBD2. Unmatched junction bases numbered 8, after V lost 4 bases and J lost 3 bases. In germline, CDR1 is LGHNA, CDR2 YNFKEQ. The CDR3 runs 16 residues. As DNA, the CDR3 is TGTGCCAGCAGCCTCTCAAGGGGACTAGCGGACTACGAGCAGTACTTC. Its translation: CASSLSRGLADYEQYF.

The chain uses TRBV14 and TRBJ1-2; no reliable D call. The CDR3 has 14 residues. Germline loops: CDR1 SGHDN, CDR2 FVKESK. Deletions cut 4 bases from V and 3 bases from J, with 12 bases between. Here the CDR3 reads CASSPRFGYYGYTF. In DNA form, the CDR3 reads TGTGCCAGCAGCCCCAGGTTTGGATACTATGGCTACACCTTC. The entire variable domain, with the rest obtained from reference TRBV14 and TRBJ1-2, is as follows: EAGVTQFPSHSVIEKGQTVTLRCDPISGHDNLYWYRRVMGKEIKFLLHFVKESKQDESGMPNNRFLAERTGGTYSTLKVQPAELEDSGVYFCASSPRFGYYGYTFGSGTRLTVV.

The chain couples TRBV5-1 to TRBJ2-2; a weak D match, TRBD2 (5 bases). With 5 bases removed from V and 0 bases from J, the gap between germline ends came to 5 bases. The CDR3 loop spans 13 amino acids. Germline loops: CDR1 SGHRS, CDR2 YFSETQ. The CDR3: CASRRANTGELFF. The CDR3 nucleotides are TGCGCCAGCAGGCGGGCGAACACCGGGGAGCTGTTTTTT. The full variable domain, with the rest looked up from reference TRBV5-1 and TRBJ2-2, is KAGVTQTPRYLIKTRGQQVTLSCSPISGHRSVSWYQQTPGQGLQFLFEYFSETQRNKGNFPGRFSGRQFSNSRSEMNVSTLELGDSALYLCASRRANTGELFFGEGSRLTVL.

The CDR3, as DNA: TGCGCCAGCAGCCCATACGGGGGGAACACTGAAGCTTTCTTT. Protein: CASSPYGGNTEAFF. The chain recombines TRBV4-3 with TRBJ1-1; tentative D call: TRBD1 (5 bases). Trimming took 4 bases from V and 1 from J, leaving 10 bases between them. The CDR3 is 14 residues long. CDR1 LGHNA and CDR2 YSLEER come from the germline V gene.

This chain's CDR3 is CASRPDRSENQPQHF. The CDR3, as DNA: TGTGCCAGCAGACCAGACAGGTCCGAGAATCAGCCCCAGCATTTT. The gene calls are TRBV28 and TRBJ1-5, with D perhaps TRBD1 (6 bases). V was pared by 6 bases and J by 4 bases, with 16 bases between. CDR3 length: 15 residues. The germline V gene encodes CDR1 MDHEN and CDR2 SYDVKM.

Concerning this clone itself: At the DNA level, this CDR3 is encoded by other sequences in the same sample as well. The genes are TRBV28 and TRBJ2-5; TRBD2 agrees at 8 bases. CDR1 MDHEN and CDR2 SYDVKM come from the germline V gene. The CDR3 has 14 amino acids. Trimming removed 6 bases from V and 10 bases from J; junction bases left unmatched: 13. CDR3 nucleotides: TGTGCCAGCAGCCCGGGAGACCTCAGCGGGAGCCAGTACTTC. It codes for CASSPGDLSGSQYF.